These 5 T cell receptor beta chains were all obtained from the same sample, sequenced in a study of response to subunit inactivated influenza vaccine. In TCRdb, the RT-PCR reads were re-called with MiXCR into one record per CDR3 protein. This sample carries hundreds of thousands of distinct CDR3 sequences, approximately 21% of them seen once, and the ten largest clones take 10%. The sample in question was PBMCs from blood, obtained roughly 20 months after vaccination. These receptors were collected from a man aged 45 to 70 who received an inactivated influenza vaccine.

This clonotype was recorded a few times. The CDR3: CASSHLGKGIFSGANVLTF. Here the CDR3 DNA reads TGCGCCAGCAGTCACCTTGGGAAGGGGATCTTCTCTGGGGCCAACGTCCTGACTTTC. The chain combines TRBV23-1 with TRBJ2-6; TRBD1 might be the D (5 bases). TRBV23-1 is given ORF status, its function remaining uncertain. The CDR3 is made up of 19 amino acids. With 3 bases removed from V and 0 bases from J, the gap between germline ends came to 18 bases.

There are many counts of this clonotype. The chain has TRBV28 and TRBJ1-2, with D unclear. Trimming took 3 bases from V and 2 from J, leaving 7 bases between them. The CDR3 has 13 residues. Germline V CDR1 and CDR2: MDHEN, SYDVKM. CDR3 nucleotide sequence: TGTGCCAGCAGTTTTGGTCAGAACTATGGCTACACCTTC. Translating it yields CASSFGQNYGYTF.

The chain has TRBV7-2 and TRBJ1-3; 9 positions match TRBD1. Per the germline V gene, CDR1 is SGHTA and CDR2 is FQGNSA. J lost 4 bases, V lost 5 bases, and 6 bases had no gene match. This CDR3 region has 15 residues. The CDR3, as DNA: TGTGCCAGCAGCGCCGGGACAGGGTTCGGAAACACCATATATTTT. Its translation is CASSAGTGFGNTIYF.

This clonotype was seen more than once but under ten times. V and J are TRBV20-1 and TRBJ2-3, with 7 bases fitting TRBD2. The V gene's germline CDR1 is DFQATT and CDR2 SNEGSKA (reference sequence). Trimming at V came to 0 bases and at J to 5 bases, leaving 5 bases not matched to a gene. The CDR3 spans 14 residues. The CDR3: CSARDLAEEDTQYF. CDR3 coding DNA: TGCAGTGCTAGAGATCTAGCGGAGGAAGATACGCAGTATTTT.

CDR3 region: CASTHYRSGNTGELFF. The CDR3 DNA follows: TGTGCCAGTACCCACTACAGAAGTGGGAACACCGGGGAGCTGTTTTTT. The rearrangement links TRBV19 to TRBJ2-2; no clear D gene. Trimming left V 7 bases short and J 1 base short, with 16 bases between. The CDR3 length is 16 residues. Per the germline V gene, CDR1 is LNHDA and CDR2 is SQIVND (reference sequence).